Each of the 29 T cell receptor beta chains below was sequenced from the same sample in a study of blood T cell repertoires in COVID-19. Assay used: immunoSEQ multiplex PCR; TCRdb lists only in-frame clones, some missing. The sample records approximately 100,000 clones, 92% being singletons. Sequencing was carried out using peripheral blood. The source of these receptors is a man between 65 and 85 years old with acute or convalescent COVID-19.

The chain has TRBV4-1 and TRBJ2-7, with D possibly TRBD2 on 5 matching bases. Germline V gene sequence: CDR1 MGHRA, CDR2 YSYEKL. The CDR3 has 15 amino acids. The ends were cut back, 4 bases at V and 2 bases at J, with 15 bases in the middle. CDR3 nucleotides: TGCGCCAGCAGCCGTCCGAGGGTGATACCCTACGAGCAGTACTTC. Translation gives CASSRPRVIPYEQYF.

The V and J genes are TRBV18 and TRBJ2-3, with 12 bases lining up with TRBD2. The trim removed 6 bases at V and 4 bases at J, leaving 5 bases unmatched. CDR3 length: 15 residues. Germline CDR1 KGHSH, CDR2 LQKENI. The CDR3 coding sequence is TGTGCCAGCTCCTCGGGACTAGCGGGCCCAGATACGCAGTATTTT. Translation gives CASSSGLAGPDTQYF.

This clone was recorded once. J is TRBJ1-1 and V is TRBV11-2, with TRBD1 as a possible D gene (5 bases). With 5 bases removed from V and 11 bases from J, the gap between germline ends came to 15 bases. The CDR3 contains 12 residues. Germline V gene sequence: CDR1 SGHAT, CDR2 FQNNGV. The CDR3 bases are TGTGCCAGCAGCCTTTCCAGGGTAGGGGCTTTCTTT. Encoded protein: CASSLSRVGAFF.

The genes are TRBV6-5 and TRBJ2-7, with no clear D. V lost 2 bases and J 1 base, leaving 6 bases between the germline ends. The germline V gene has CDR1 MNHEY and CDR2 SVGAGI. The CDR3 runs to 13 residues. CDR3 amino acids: CASSYGLSYEQYF. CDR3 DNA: TGTGCCAGCAGTTACGGTCTATCCTACGAGCAGTACTTC.

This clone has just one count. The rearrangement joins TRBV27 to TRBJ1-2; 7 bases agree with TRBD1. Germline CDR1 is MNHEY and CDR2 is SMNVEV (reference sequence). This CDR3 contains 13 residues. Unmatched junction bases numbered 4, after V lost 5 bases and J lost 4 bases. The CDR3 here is CASSPTGFYGYTF. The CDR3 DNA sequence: TGTGCCAGCAGTCCGACAGGGTTCTATGGCTACACCTTC.

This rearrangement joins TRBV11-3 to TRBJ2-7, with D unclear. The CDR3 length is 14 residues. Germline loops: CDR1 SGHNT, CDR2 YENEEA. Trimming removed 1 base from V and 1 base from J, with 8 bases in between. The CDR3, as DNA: TGTGCCAGCAGCTTAGGCGGTGATTCCTACGAGCAGTACTTC. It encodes CASSLGGDSYEQYF. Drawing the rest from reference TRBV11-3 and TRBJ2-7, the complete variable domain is EAGVVQSPRYKIIEKKQPVAFWCNPISGHNTLYWYLQNLGQGPELLIRYENEEAVDDSQLPKDRFSAERLKGVDSTLKIQPAELGDSAVYLCASSLGGDSYEQYFGPGTRLTVT.

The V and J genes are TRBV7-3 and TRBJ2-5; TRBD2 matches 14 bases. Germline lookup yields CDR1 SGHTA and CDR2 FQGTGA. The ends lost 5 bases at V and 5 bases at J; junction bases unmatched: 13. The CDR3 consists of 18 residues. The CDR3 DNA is TGTGCCAGCAGCCCGAGAGGACTAGCGGGAGGATTGAGGGAGACCCAGTACTTC. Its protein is CASSPRGLAGGLRETQYF.

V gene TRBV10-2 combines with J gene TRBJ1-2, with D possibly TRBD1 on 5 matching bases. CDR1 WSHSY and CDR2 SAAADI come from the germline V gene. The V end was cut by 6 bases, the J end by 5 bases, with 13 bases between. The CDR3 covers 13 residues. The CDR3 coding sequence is TGCGCCAGCAGCCCTCAGGGAAGGTATGGCTACACCTTC. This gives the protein CASSPQGRYGYTF.

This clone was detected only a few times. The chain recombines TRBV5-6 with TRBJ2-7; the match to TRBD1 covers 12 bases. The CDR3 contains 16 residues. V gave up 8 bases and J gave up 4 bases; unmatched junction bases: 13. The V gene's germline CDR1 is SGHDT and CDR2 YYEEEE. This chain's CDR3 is CASHTTGTGGFYEQYF. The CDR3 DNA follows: TGTGCCAGTCATACAACCGGGACAGGGGGCTTTTACGAGCAGTACTTC.

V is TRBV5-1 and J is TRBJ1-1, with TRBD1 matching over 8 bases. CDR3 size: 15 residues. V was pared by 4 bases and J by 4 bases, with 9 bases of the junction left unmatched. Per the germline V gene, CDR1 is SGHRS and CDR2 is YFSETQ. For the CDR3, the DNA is TGCGCCAGCAGCCCGATCCCCGGGACAGGCACTGAAGCTTTCTTT. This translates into CASSPIPGTGTEAFF.

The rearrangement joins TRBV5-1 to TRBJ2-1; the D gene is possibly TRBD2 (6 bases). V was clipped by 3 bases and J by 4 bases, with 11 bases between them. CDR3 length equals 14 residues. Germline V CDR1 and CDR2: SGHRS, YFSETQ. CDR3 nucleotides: TGCGCCAGCAGCTGGCGCGGGGAGTACAATGAGCAGTTCTTC. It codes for CASSWRGEYNEQFF.

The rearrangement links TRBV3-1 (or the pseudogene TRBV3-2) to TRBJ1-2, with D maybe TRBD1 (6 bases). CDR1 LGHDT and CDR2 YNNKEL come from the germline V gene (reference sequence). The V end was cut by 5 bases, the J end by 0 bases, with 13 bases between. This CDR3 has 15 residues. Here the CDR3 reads CASSTSDSANYGYTF. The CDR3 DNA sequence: TGTGCCAGCAGCACCTCGGACAGCGCTAACTATGGCTACACCTTC.

For the CDR3, the DNA is TGTGCCAGCACCCCTTTAGGACAGGGGCGGACTGAAGCTTTCTTT. Its protein product is CASTPLGQGRTEAFF. V is TRBV27 and J is TRBJ1-1; 9 bases match TRBD1. Germline V gene sequence: CDR1 MNHEY, CDR2 SMNVEV (reference sequence). This CDR3 comprises 15 residues. Trimming removed 7 bases from V and 5 bases from J; junction bases left unmatched: 11.

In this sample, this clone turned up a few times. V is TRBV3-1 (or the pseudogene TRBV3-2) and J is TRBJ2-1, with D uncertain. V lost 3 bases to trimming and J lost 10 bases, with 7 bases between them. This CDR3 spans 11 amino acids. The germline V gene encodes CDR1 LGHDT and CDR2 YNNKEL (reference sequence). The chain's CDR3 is CASSQVGEQFF. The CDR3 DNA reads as TGTGCCAGCAGCCAGGTCGGGGAGCAGTTCTTC.

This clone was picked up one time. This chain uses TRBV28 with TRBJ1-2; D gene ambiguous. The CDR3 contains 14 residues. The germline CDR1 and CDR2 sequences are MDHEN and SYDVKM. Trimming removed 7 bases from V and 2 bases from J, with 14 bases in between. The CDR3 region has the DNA TGTGCCAGCACGCCCGCGGGCGGGAACTATGGCTACACCTTC. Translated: CASTPAGGNYGYTF.

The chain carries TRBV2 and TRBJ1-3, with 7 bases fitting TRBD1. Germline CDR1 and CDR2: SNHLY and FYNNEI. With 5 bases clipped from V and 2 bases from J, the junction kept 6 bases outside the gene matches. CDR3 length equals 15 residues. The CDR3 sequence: CASSQFRGAGNTIYF. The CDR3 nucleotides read TGTGCCAGCAGTCAGTTCAGGGGGGCTGGAAACACCATATATTTT.

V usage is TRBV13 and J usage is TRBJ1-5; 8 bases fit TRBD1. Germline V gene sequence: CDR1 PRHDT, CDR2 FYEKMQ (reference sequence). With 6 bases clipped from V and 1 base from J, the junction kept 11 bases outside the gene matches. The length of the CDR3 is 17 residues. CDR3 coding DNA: TGTGCCAGCAGTACCCGACTCAGGGGGCGAAGCAATCAGCCCCAGCATTTT. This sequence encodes CASSTRLRGRSNQPQHF.

CDR3 nucleotide sequence: TGTGCCACCAAGGGGACAGGGAACCAAGAGACCCAGTACTTC. Translation: CATKGTGNQETQYF. The chain carries TRBV24-1 and TRBJ2-5; 9 bases map to TRBD1. The V gene end was trimmed by 8 bases and the J gene end by 0 bases; junction bases not matched to a gene: 3. Germline CDR1 reads KGHDR; CDR2 reads SFDVKD. This CDR3 has 14 residues.

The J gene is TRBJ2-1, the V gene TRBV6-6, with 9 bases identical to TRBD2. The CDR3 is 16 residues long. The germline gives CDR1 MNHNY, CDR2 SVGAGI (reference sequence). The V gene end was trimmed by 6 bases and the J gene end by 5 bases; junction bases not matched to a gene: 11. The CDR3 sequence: CASSLPTSGYHNEQFF. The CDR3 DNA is TGTGCCAGCAGCCTCCCGACTAGCGGTTACCACAATGAGCAGTTCTTC.

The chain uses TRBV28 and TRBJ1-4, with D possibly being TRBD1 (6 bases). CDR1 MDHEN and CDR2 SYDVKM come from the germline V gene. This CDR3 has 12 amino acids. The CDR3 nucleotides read TGTGCGGCCCGGGGGGCCAGGGAAAAACTGTTTTTT. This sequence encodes CAARGAREKLFF.

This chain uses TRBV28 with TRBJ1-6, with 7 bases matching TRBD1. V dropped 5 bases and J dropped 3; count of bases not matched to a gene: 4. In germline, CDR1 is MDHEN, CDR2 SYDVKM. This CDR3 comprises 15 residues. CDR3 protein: CASSPRDSYNSPLHF. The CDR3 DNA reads TGTGCCAGCAGTCCCCGGGACAGCTATAATTCACCCCTCCACTTT.

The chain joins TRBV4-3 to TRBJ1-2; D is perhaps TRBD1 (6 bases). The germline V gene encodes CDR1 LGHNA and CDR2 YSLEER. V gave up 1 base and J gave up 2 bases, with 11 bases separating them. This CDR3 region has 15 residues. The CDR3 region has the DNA TGCGCCAGCAGCCAAGCGACAGGAGTCAACTATGGCTACACCTTC. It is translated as CASSQATGVNYGYTF.

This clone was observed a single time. CDR3 in amino acids: CASSGDYRVRANVLTF. The CDR3 DNA follows: TGTGCCAGCAGTGGGGACTACAGGGTTAGGGCCAACGTCCTGACTTTC. V usage is TRBV6-2 or TRBV6-3 and J usage is TRBJ2-6; D might be TRBD2 (7 bases). The CDR3 runs to 16 residues. CDR1 is MNHEY, CDR2 SVGEGT, per germline. V lost 5 bases and J lost 5, with 16 bases in between.

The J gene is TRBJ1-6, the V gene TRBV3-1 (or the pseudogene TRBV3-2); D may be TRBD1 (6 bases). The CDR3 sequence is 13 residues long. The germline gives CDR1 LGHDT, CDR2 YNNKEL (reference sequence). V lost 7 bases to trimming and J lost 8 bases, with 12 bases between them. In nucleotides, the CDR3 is TGTGCCAGCATGGGGGCAGGCCATTCACCCCTCCACTTT. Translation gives CASMGAGHSPLHF.

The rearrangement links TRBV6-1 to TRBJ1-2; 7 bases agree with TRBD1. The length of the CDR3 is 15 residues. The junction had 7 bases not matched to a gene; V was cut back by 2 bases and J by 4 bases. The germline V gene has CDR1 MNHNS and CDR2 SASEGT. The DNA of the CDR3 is TGTGCCAGCAGTGAAACGGTAGGGGACAGCTATGGCTACACCTTC. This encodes CASSETVGDSYGYTF.

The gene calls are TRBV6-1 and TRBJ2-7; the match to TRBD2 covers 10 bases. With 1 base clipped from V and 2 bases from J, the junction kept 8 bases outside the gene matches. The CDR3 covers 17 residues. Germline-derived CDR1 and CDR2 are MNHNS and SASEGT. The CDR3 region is CASSEVILAGIPYEQYF. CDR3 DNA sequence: TGTGCCAGCAGTGAAGTGATACTAGCGGGGATACCCTACGAGCAGTACTTC.

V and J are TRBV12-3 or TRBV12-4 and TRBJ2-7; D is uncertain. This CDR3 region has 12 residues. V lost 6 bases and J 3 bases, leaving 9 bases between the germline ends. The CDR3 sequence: CASSPRIYEQYF. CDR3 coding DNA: TGTGCCAGCAGCCCCAGGATCTACGAGCAGTACTTC.

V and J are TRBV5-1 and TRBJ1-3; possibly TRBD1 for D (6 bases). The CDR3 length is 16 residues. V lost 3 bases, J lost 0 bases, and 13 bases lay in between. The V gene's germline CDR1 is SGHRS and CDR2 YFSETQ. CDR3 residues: CASSWTEVSSGNTIYF. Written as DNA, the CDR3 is TGCGCCAGCAGCTGGACAGAGGTCAGCTCTGGAAACACCATATATTTT. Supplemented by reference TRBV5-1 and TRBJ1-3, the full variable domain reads KAGVTQTPRYLIKTRGQQVTLSCSPISGHRSVSWYQQTPGQGLQFLFEYFSETQRNKGNFPGRFSGRQFSNSRSEMNVSTLELGDSALYLCASSWTEVSSGNTIYFGEGSWLTVV.

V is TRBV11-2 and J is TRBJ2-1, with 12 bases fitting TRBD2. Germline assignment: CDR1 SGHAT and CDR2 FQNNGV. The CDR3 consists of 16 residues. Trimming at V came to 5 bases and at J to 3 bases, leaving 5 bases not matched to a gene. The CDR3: CASSPTSGGYYNEQFF. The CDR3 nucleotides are TGTGCCAGCAGCCCCACTAGCGGGGGGTACTACAATGAGCAGTTCTTC.